This TCR beta chain was sequenced in a study of cytomegalovirus exposure and HLA in healthy donors. Study-level information: Unique TCRs numbering about 87 million, obtained from HLA-typed donors, made up an early data release.

The CDR3 covers 17 residues. Losses at the gene ends were 5 bases for V and 4 bases for J; bases not matched to a gene: 15. CDR1 is KGHSH, CDR2 LQKENI, per germline. Note on this clone: The antigen is unknown.

The PCR was carried out with 60 Vbeta primers and 13 Jbeta primers. Sequencing used immunoSEQ multiplex PCR; TCRdb keeps in-frame clones, though not all of them. Counted here are around 92,000 clones, 65% to 75% occurring once; the ten biggest clones make up 11% to 15%. Study-level findings and limits: The majority of CMV-associated TCR beta chains were reported as apparently HLA-restricted in a later analysis.

V usage is TRBV18 and J usage is TRBJ2-3; 7 bases line up with TRBD1. The receptor was isolated from a woman between 65 and 79 years old in good health and CMV-seropositive. Material: PBMCs. CDR3 protein: CASSSKTGTVGSDTQYF. The CDR3 DNA sequence: TGTGCCAGCTCATCGAAGACAGGGACGGTCGGCTCAGATACGCAGTATTTT. The full variable domain, with the rest looked up from reference TRBV18 and TRBJ2-3, is NAGVMQNPRHLVRRRGQEARLRCSPMKGHSHVYWYRQLPEEGLKFMVYLQKENIIDESGMPKERFSAEFPKEGPSILRIQQVVRGDSAAYFCASSSKTGTVGSDTQYFGPGTRLTVL.